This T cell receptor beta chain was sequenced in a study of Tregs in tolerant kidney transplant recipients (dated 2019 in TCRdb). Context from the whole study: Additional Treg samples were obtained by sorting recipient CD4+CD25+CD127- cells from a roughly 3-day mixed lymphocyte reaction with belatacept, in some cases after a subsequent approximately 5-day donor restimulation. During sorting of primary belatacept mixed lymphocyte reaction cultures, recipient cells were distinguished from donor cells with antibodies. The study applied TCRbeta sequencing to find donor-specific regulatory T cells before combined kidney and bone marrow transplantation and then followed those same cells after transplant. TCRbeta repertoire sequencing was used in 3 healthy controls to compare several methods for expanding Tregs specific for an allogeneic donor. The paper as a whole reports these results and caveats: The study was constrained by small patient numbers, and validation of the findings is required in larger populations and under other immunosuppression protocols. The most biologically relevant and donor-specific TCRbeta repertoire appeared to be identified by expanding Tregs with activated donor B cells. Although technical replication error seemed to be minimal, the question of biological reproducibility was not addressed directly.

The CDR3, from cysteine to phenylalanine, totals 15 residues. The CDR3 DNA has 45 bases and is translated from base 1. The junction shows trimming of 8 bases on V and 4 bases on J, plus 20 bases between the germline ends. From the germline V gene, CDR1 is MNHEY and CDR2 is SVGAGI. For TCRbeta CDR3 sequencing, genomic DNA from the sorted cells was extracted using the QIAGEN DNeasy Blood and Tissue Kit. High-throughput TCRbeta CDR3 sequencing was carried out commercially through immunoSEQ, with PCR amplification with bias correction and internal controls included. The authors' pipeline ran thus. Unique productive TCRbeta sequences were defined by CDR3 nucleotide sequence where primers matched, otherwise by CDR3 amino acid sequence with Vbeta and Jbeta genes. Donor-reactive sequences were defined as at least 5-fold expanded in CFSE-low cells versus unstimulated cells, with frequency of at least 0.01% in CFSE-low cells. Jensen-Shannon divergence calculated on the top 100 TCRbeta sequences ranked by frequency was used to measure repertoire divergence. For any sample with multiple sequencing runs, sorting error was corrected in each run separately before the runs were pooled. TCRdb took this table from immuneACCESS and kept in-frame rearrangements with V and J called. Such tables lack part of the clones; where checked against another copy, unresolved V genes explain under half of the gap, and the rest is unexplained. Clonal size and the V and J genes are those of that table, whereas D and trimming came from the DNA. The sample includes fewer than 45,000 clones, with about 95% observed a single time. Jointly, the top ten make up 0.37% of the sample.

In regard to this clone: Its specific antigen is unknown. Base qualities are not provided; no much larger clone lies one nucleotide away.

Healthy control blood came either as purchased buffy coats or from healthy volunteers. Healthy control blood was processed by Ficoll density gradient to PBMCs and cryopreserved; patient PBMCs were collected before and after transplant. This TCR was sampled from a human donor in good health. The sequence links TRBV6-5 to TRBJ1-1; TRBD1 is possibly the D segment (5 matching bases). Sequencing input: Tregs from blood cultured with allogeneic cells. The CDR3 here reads CASHRRGTWGTEAFF. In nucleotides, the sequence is TGTGCCAGCCACCGGAGGGGAACCTGGGGCACTGAAGCTTTCTTT.